These 30 T cell receptor beta chains were all obtained from the same sample, sequenced in a study of beta chain features in type 1 diabetes. Study-level findings and limits: When Type 1 diabetes patients were examined, their TCRB CDR3s proved moderately but significantly shorter in all four CD4+ subsets.

The whole isolated RNA underwent reverse transcription, so sequencing captured expressed TCRB transcripts. The data were produced by immunoSEQ multiplex PCR, yet TCRdb's version contains in-frame clones alone and is incomplete. In the table there are around 260,000 clones, roughly 21% of which are singletons. Which antigens these TCRs recognize remains unknown. Sequenced material: naive CD4+ T cells from blood. The receptor set was obtained from a woman in her 40s with type 1 diabetes.

This clone has a handful of counts. V gene TRBV9 combines with J gene TRBJ2-3; D not resolved. Germline values: CDR1 SGDLS, CDR2 YYNGEE. Trimming cost V 0 bases and J 3 bases, with 8 bases left between them. This CDR3 contains 14 residues. CDR3 region: CASSVGYGTDTQYF. In nucleotides, the CDR3 is TGTGCCAGCAGCGTAGGTTACGGTACAGATACGCAGTATTTT.

The table lists this clone with a few counts. The chain has TRBV19 and TRBJ2-1, with D unresolved. The CDR3 consists of 13 residues. V lost 7 bases and J 0 bases, leaving 7 bases between the germline ends. CDR1 and CDR2 from the germline V gene are LNHDA and SQIVND (reference sequence). DNA of the CDR3: TGTGCCAGTACGGTTGGCTCCTACAATGAGCAGTTCTTC. This translates into CASTVGSYNEQFF. Based on the CDR3 plus reference TRBV19 and TRBJ2-1, the full variable domain is DGGITQSPKYLFRKEGQNVTLSCEQNLNHDAMYWYRQDPGQGLRLIYYSQIVNDFQKGDIAEGYSVSREKKESFPLTVTSAQKNPTAFYLCASTVGSYNEQFFGPGTRLTVL.

V usage is TRBV30 and J usage is TRBJ1-5, with D unresolved. From germline, CDR1 is GTSNPN and CDR2 SVGIG (reference sequence). CDR3 length equals 14 residues. Trimming cost V 3 bases and J 0 bases, with 9 bases left between them. CDR3 nucleotides: TGTGCCTGGAGCCTGCAGGATAGCAATCAGCCCCAGCATTTT. Amino acids: CAWSLQDSNQPQHF.

The chain combines TRBV30 with TRBJ2-1, with TRBD2 matching over 11 bases. CDR1 is GTSNPN, CDR2 SVGIG, per germline (reference sequence). This CDR3 has 15 residues. J was trimmed by 7 bases and V by 7 bases; bases with no gene match: 12. CDR3 DNA: TGTGCCTTGAATCCAACTAGCGGGAGCCAAAATGAGCAGTTCTTC. This sequence encodes CALNPTSGSQNEQFF.

This clone was observed a few times. The chain employs TRBV19 and TRBJ2-2; tentatively, D is TRBD1 (6 bases). The V gene lost 6 bases and the J gene lost 6 bases, with 11 bases spanning the gap. There are 13 residues in the CDR3. The germline V gene encodes CDR1 LNHDA and CDR2 SQIVND (reference sequence). CDR3 sequence: CASSHRESGELFF. The CDR3 DNA reads as TGTGCCAGTAGCCACAGGGAGTCCGGGGAGCTGTTTTTT.

This clone occurred a few times. This chain connects TRBV7-2 to TRBJ1-6, with TRBD1 matching 8 bases. Germline V gene lookup returns CDR1 SGHTA and CDR2 FQGNSA. Losses at the gene ends were 3 bases for V and 7 bases for J; bases not matched to a gene: 2. The CDR3 is 14 amino acids. The chain's CDR3 is CASSLTGVNSPLHF. CDR3 DNA: TGTGCCAGCAGCTTGACAGGGGTAAATTCACCCCTCCACTTT.

The V gene is TRBV2, the J gene TRBJ1-1; maybe TRBD1 (6 bases). Germline CDR1 reads SNHLY; CDR2 reads FYNNEI. Trimming pared 5 bases from V and 5 bases from J, leaving 12 bases between. CDR3 length: 13 amino acids. The CDR3 bases are TGTGCCAGCAGTTCACTGAGGGGGACTGAAGCTTTCTTT. As protein: CASSSLRGTEAFF.

This clone appeared a few times. Relative to the germline gene, one junction end is altered; a read error may explain this. The V call is TRBV7-7, the J call TRBJ1-4; D unresolved. Germline assignment: CDR1 SSHAT and CDR2 FNYEAQ (reference sequence). The CDR3 runs 13 residues. CDR3 nucleotides: TGTGCTAGCAGCTTAGATTCGGGTGAAAAACTGTTTTTT. The encoded protein is CASSLDSGEKLFF.

This rearrangement joins TRBV18 to TRBJ2-5; 8 bases are shared with TRBD2. This CDR3 has 13 amino acids. Germline CDR1 reads KGHSH; CDR2 reads LQKENI. V lost 5 bases, J lost 4 bases, and 3 bases stayed unmatched. DNA for the CDR3: TGTGCCAGCTCATTTCTAGCGGGAGAGACCCAGTACTTC. Translation: CASSFLAGETQYF.

The V call is TRBV6-5, the J call TRBJ1-1; 8 nucleotides line up with TRBD1. V lost 0 bases and J lost 4; bases outside the gene matches: 4. Per germline, CDR1 MNHEY and CDR2 SVGAGI. This CDR3 comprises 15 residues. In DNA, the CDR3 is TGTGCCAGCAGTTACTCGCAGGGGGCGAGCACTGAAGCTTTCTTT. Protein product: CASSYSQGASTEAFF.

This chain connects TRBV9 to TRBJ2-3, with D perhaps TRBD1 (6 bases). Trimming removed 0 bases at V and 1 base at J, with 9 bases between. The CDR3 totals 15 residues. Germline lookup yields CDR1 SGDLS and CDR2 YYNGEE. The CDR3 region has the DNA TGTGCCAGCAGCGTAGTTCAGGGGCGCACAGATACGCAGTATTTT. This translates into CASSVVQGRTDTQYF.

V usage is TRBV28 and J usage is TRBJ2-5; 7 nucleotides match TRBD1. Trimming removed 4 bases from V and 4 bases from J; junction bases left unmatched: 3. The CDR3 contains 13 residues. Germline lookup yields CDR1 MDHEN and CDR2 SYDVKM. The chain's CDR3 is CASSSTGPETQYF. The CDR3 DNA reads as TGTGCCAGCAGTTCGACAGGGCCAGAGACCCAGTACTTC.

This clone was seen a few times. The chain carries TRBV9 and TRBJ2-1; D gene ambiguous. Looked up from germline, CDR1 is SGDLS and CDR2 is YYNGEE. This CDR3 is built from 13 residues. V shed 3 bases and J shed 8 bases, with 12 bases lying between them. CDR3 coding DNA: TGTGCCAGCAGCGCATCCCCCAGCGATGAGCAGTTCTTC. Protein product: CASSASPSDEQFF.

CDR3 nucleotide sequence: TGTGCCAGCAGCTTGATGACAGATACGAACACTGAAGCTTTCTTT. Translated: CASSLMTDTNTEAFF. The V and J genes are TRBV5-6 and TRBJ1-1; a weak D match, TRBD1 (5 bases). Trimming cost V 1 base and J 1 base, with 11 bases left between them. The CDR3 contains 15 residues. Germline V gene data show CDR1 as SGHDT and CDR2 as YYEEEE.

The chain recombines TRBV9 with TRBJ2-3, with 12 nucleotides matching TRBD2. V trimming: 0 bases; J trimming: 2 bases; junction bases outside the gene matches: 4. The germline gives CDR1 SGDLS, CDR2 YYNGEE. The CDR3 sequence is 17 residues long. The CDR3 DNA sequence: TGTGCCAGCAGCGTAGTACTAGCGGGGGGAACCACAGATACGCAGTATTTT. Translated, it gives CASSVVLAGGTTDTQYF.

The chain links TRBV28 to TRBJ2-5, with D unclear. The V end lost 3 bases, the J end lost 5 bases, and 4 bases lay between the germline ends. Germline CDR1 is MDHEN and CDR2 is SYDVKM. The CDR3 runs 11 residues. CDR3 residues: CASSFMETQYF. The CDR3 DNA reads TGTGCCAGCAGTTTCATGGAGACCCAGTACTTC.

This clone has a handful of counts. The rearrangement joins TRBV5-4 to TRBJ2-1; the match to TRBD2 covers 7 bases. The CDR3 runs to 15 residues. J was trimmed by 3 bases and V by 4 bases; bases with no gene match: 7. Germline CDR1 and CDR2: SGHNT and YYREEE (reference sequence). The CDR3 DNA reads TGTGCCAGCAGCCGCCGGACTAGTAGCTACAATGAGCAGTTCTTC. Translating it yields CASSRRTSSYNEQFF.

The chain couples TRBV4-3 to TRBJ1-6; 7 positions match TRBD1. Germline lookup yields CDR1 LGHNA and CDR2 YSLEER. Trimming at V came to 0 bases and at J to 5 bases, leaving 7 bases not matched to a gene. The CDR3 is 17 amino acids. The CDR3 loop reads CASSQDRSGQDNSPLHF. CDR3 bases: TGCGCCAGCAGCCAAGATAGGTCCGGACAGGATAATTCACCCCTCCACTTT.

This clone was counted only a few times. This sequence joins TRBV9 and TRBJ1-1; D is ambiguous. CDR3 size: 12 residues. Germline CDR1 is SGDLS and CDR2 is YYNGEE. Trimming shortened V by 3 bases and J by 8 bases, and 11 bases separated the two germline ends. CDR3 sequence: CASSATTSEAFF. The CDR3 region has the DNA TGTGCCAGCAGCGCGACTACTTCGGAAGCTTTCTTT.

This clone was detected a few times. The chain uses TRBV5-6 and TRBJ1-1; 7 positions match TRBD1. The V gene end was trimmed by 3 bases and the J gene end by 5 bases; junction bases not matched to a gene: 7. The CDR3 totals 14 residues. The germline V gene has CDR1 SGHDT and CDR2 YYEEEE. Here the CDR3 DNA reads TGTGCCAGCAGCTGGGGACAGCCGGGTACTGAAGCTTTCTTT. Protein sequence: CASSWGQPGTEAFF.

The V and J genes are TRBV10-3 and TRBJ2-4; D may be TRBD1 (5 bases). The V end lost 7 bases, the J end lost 0 bases, and 10 bases lay between the germline ends. The length of the CDR3 is 14 residues. The germline gives CDR1 ENHRY, CDR2 SYGVKD. As DNA, the CDR3 is TGTGCCATCACTGACAGTGAAGCCAAAAACATTCAGTACTTC. Residues: CAITDSEAKNIQYF.

This clone was counted only a few times. The chain combines TRBV7-9 with TRBJ2-7, with D perhaps TRBD1 (6 bases). The V gene lost 8 bases and the J gene lost 0 bases, with 17 bases spanning the gap. This CDR3 spans 15 amino acids. The V gene's germline CDR1 is SEHNR and CDR2 FQNEAQ (reference sequence). CDR3 DNA: TGTGCCAGCGGAAGAACAGGGACGCTCTCCTACGAGCAGTACTTC. Its protein is CASGRTGTLSYEQYF.

This clone turned up a few times. CDR3 loop: CASSLRGQPNTEAFF. In nucleotides, the CDR3 is TGTGCCAGCAGTTTAAGAGGTCAGCCGAACACTGAAGCTTTCTTT. The chain joins TRBV27 to TRBJ1-1; the D is unclear. The CDR3 contains 15 residues. Germline V gives CDR1 MNHEY, CDR2 SMNVEV (reference sequence). The V gene lost 2 bases and the J gene lost 1 base, with 11 bases spanning the gap.

The rearrangement links TRBV5-1 to TRBJ1-1; TRBD1 aligns across 9 bases. Trimming removed 5 bases from V and 2 bases from J; junction bases left unmatched: 10. From germline, CDR1 is SGHRS and CDR2 YFSETQ. This CDR3 contains 16 residues. This chain's CDR3 is CASSRQGGEGNTEAFF. In DNA, the CDR3 is TGCGCCAGCAGTCGACAGGGGGGAGAGGGAAACACTGAAGCTTTCTTT.

This clone was detected only a few times. For the CDR3, the DNA is TGTGCCAGCAGCGTAAAAGGACTATCGTACGAGCAGTACTTC. Its translation: CASSVKGLSYEQYF. V gene TRBV9 combines with J gene TRBJ2-7; possible D gene TRBD2, 6 bases. The CDR3 is made up of 14 amino acids. CDR1 is SGDLS, CDR2 YYNGEE, per germline. Trimming removed 1 base from V and 4 bases from J, with 12 bases in between.

This clone appeared a few times. This rearrangement joins TRBV4-3 to TRBJ1-1; the D gene is possibly TRBD1 (5 bases). This CDR3 has 13 amino acids. V was cut by 3 bases and J by 3 bases, with 8 bases left in between. Per the germline V gene, CDR1 is LGHNA and CDR2 is YSLEER. The CDR3 DNA reads as TGCGCCAGCAGCCACGGGGGGGACACTGAAGCTTTCTTT. Amino acids: CASSHGGDTEAFF.

The chain couples TRBV6-6 to TRBJ1-5, with a possible D match to TRBD1 (6 bases). V gave up 6 bases and J gave up 4 bases, with 13 bases separating them. Germline CDR1 and CDR2: MNHNY and SVGAGI (reference sequence). The CDR3 totals 14 residues. CDR3 coding DNA: TGTGCCAGCAGCACGACAGGTGCGAATCAGCCCCAGCATTTT. This codes for CASSTTGANQPQHF.

In its sample, this clone was seen a few times. This sequence joins TRBV7-2 and TRBJ1-5; the D gene is possibly TRBD1 (5 bases). Trimming took off 5 bases at V and 9 bases at J, with 14 bases between the two ends. Germline CDR1 is SGHTA and CDR2 is FQGNSA. The CDR3 sequence is 13 residues long. Written as DNA, the CDR3 is TGTGCCAGCAGCACGGGACTGACTCGGCCCCAGCATTTT. Its protein product is CASSTGLTRPQHF.

This clone came up a few times. This chain uses TRBV6-6 with TRBJ2-6, with TRBD1 identical over 7 bases. CDR1 MNHNY and CDR2 SVGAGI come from the germline V gene (reference sequence). V was clipped by 10 bases and J by 2 bases; unmatched bases: 5. The CDR3 spans 14 residues. CDR3 amino acids: CATDGQAGANVLTF. The CDR3 DNA reads TGTGCCACCGACGGACAGGCTGGGGCCAACGTCCTGACTTTC.

J is TRBJ1-1 and V is TRBV7-9; TRBD1 matches 9 bases. The CDR3 is made up of 14 amino acids. V gave up 2 bases and J gave up 5 bases; unmatched junction bases: 3. The germline CDR1 and CDR2 sequences are SEHNR and FQNEAQ (reference sequence). Here the CDR3 DNA reads TGTGCCAGCAGCTTATGGACAGGGGAGACTGAAGCTTTCTTT. This encodes CASSLWTGETEAFF.